This T cell receptor beta chain was sequenced during a study of blood T cell repertoires in COVID-19. On the study more broadly: From T cells, B-cell-depleted T cells, or PBMCs came the material, which was cDNA or gDNA.

V was trimmed by 1 base and J by 0 bases, leaving 7 bases between them. The CDR3 consists of 14 residues. Germline V gives CDR1 SGHNT, CDR2 YENEEA. About this clone itself: The identical CDR3 is also encoded by other nucleotide sequences in the sample.

Authors' methods: For nucleated cells, counts were estimated from reference gene primer amplification. TCRdb's copy holds only in-frame clones and misses some; the assay was immunoSEQ multiplex PCR. V, J and clone size were drawn from that table, and D and trimming were deduced from the DNA. The data hold 40,000 to 45,000 clones, with 80% to 90% observed a single time. Specimen: peripheral blood. The sequence came from a human donor in a cohort sampled during active COVID-19. The chain employs TRBV11-3 and TRBJ2-7; D may be TRBD2 (6 bases). The CDR3: CASSLGGDSYEQYF. CDR3 nucleotides: TGTGCCAGCAGCTTAGGCGGGGACTCCTACGAGCAGTACTTC.